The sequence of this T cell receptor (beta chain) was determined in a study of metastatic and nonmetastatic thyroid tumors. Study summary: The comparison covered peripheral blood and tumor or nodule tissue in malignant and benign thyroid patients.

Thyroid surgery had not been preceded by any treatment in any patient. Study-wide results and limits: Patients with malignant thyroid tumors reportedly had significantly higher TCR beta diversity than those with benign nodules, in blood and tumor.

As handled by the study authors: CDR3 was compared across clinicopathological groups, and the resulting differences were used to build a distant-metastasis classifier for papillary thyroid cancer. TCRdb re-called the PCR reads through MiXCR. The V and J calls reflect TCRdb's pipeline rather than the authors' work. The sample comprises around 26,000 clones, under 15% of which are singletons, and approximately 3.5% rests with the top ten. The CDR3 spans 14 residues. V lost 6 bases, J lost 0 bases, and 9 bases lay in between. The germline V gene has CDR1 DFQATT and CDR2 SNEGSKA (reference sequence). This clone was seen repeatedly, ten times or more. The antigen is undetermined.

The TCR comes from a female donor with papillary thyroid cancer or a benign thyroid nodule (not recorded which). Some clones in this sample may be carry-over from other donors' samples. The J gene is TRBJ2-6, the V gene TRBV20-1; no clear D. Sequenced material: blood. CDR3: CSAPPGSGANVLTF. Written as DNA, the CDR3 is TGCAGTGCCCCCCCGGGCTCTGGGGCCAACGTCCTGACTTTC.